This T cell receptor (beta chain) is drawn from a study of tumor and adjacent non-tumor tissue in lung cancer (dated by TCRdb to 2016 to 2018). About the study as a whole: By cancer type, the cohort comprised 11 to 12 adenocarcinoma patients, a couple of squamous cell carcinoma patients and 1 small cell lung cancer patient. Among the roughly 15 patients, ages ranged from roughly 31 to 80 years, some 10 were men and 5 were women, and disease was TNM stage I to III. In total, sequencing yielded 95 million to 150 million productive TCRbeta reads, which works out to an average of approximately 4 million reads per sample. The study compared bulk TCRbeta repertoires between lung tumor tissue and matched distant non-tumor lung tissue from some 14 lung cancer patients. TCRbeta CDR3 sequencing was performed on a few dozen paired specimens, with one tumor sample and one normal lung sample collected per patient. Findings and caveats that apply to the study as a whole: Because peripheral blood was not sequenced, the blood TCRbeta repertoires of the lung cancer patients in the study went unexamined. A significantly larger cumulative share of the repertoire was made up by the top 100 clones in normal lung than in tumor tissue. Significantly higher TCR diversity was found in younger patients, and higher tumor TCR diversity was associated with shorter overall and disease-free survival. The sequencing platform is not named in the methods, and unique molecular identifiers are not mentioned. Tumor tissue showed significantly higher TCR diversity (inverse Simpson) than normal lung tissue, at around 460 vs 160 (P = 0.0075, Mann-Whitney U test). Only 15 or so patients were included in the cohort, and the need for larger samples and more detailed clinical data was noted by the authors.

CDR1 is given as SGHAT and CDR2 as FQDESV, both from the germline V gene (reference sequence). Relative to germline, V is 10 bases shorter and J is 7 bases shorter, with 19 bases between their ends. Including the terminal cysteine and phenylalanine, the CDR3 comprises 14 residues. Of all the DNA, just the CDR3 is kept, 42 bases in frame from base 1. As for this clonotype: Its antigen has not been determined. Base qualities are not provided; no much larger clone lies one nucleotide away.

Library preparation was by multiplex PCR. The sample was run on an Illumina HiSeq 2500. TCRbeta libraries were constructed through three rounds of nested PCR with primers (Table S4) according to protocols adapted from ARM-PCR. Before sequencing, PCR products of 200-500 bp were excised from the gel and purified with the QIAquick gel extraction kit. The authors' analysis ran thus. Reads were cleaned using Trimmomatic, were merged into complete CDR3 sequences using FLASH, and were assigned to V(D)J germline segments using MiTCR. Clonal diversity was calculated as the inverse Simpson's index using VDJtools. In-frame sequences lacking a premature stop codon were counted as productive reads. TCRdb handled the public reads itself, with Q25 trimming in fastp and clone calling in MiXCR, and kept productive beta chains. CDR3 protein duplicates are merged, each entry listing the most common genes and DNA. The V and J calls follow TCRdb's processing rather than the paper's. This sample gives 60,000 to 85,000 distinct CDR3 sequences in total; more than 75% of them show up just once. The ten largest clones add up to more than 40% of the sample.

RNA was isolated from bulk, unsorted tissue, and RNA quality was assessed with a NanoDrop ND-1000 and an Agilent 2100. The normal lung samples consisted of distant non-tumor tissue collected more than 3 cm from the tumor edge. Newly diagnosed lung cancer patients without prior chemotherapy who had been admitted for thoracic surgery in China between August and November 2014 were enrolled as donors. Patients with previous radiotherapy or chemotherapy, or with another concurrent cancer, were excluded from the study. Surgical tissue pieces of about 1-2.3 cm3 were preserved in RNAlater solution and were kept at -80 degrees C until use.

Material: distant non-tumor lung tissue. The origin of this receptor is a man in his sixties with non-small cell lung cancer. The V and J segments used are TRBV11-1 and TRBJ2-2; the best D guess is TRBD2, with 5 bases matching. The CDR3 here reads CAKSYTSGIGELFF. The DNA sequence follows: TGTGCCAAGAGTTATACTAGTGGCATCGGGGAGCTGTTTTTT. The CDR3, completed at both ends by the reference TRBV11-1 and TRBJ2-2 genes, gives the full variable domain EAEVAQSPRYKITEKSQAVAFWCDPISGHATLYWYRQILGQGPELLVQFQDESVVDDSQLPKDRFSAERLKGVDSTLKIQPAELGDSAMYLCAKSYTSGIGELFFGEGSRLTVL.